Listed below are T cell receptor beta chains from one sample, sequenced in a study of cytomegalovirus exposure and HLA in healthy donors. Profiling relied on immunoSEQ multiplex PCR, and the TCRdb table lists in-frame clones only, not all of them. The sample records roughly 100,000 clones, approximately 64% being singletons. The sample comprised PBMCs. The receptor source for this set is a human donor in good health. Both conserved end residues are trimmed from each CDR3. The order of the fields is V gene, J gene, CDR3 protein.

V: TRBV30
J: TRBJ2-7
CDR3: AWQGLAGVTYEQY

V: TRBV28
J: TRBJ2-7
CDR3: ATRTGGPYEQY

V: TRBV19
J: TRBJ2-5
CDR3: ASRATGVQGTQY

V: TRBV14
J: TRBJ1-2
CDR3: ASRPIGGGYGYT

V: TRBV27
J: TRBJ2-7
CDR3: ASRPNIGGAYEQY

V: TRBV13
J: TRBJ1-1
CDR3: ASSLFQGVVNTEAF

V: TRBV29-1
J: TRBJ1-5
CDR3: SVTARTGTYNQPQH

V: TRBV19
J: TRBJ1-1
CDR3: ASSTRTGPLNTEAF

V: TRBV15
J: TRBJ1-1
CDR3: ATSRGIAGGDTEAF

V: TRBV4-2
J: TRBJ1-2
CDR3: ASGTGGQNYGYT

V: TRBV11-2
J: TRBJ2-2
CDR3: ASSSLRGFGELF

V: TRBV5-1
J: TRBJ2-1
CDR3: ASSLRREPANEQF

V: TRBV14
J: TRBJ2-2
CDR3: ASSWGLASNTGELF

V: TRBV19
J: TRBJ1-5
CDR3: ASSMASGGNQPQH

V: TRBV27
J: TRBJ1-1
CDR3: ASRTQGEAF

V: TRBV28
J: TRBJ1-4
CDR3: ASSGGTPNEKLF

V: TRBV7-8
J: TRBJ2-3
CDR3: ASSLRDRSGSTDTQY

V: TRBV6-6
J: TRBJ1-4
CDR3: ASSVQDRLEKLF

V: TRBV9
J: TRBJ1-1
CDR3: ASSVDIGHPAF

V: TRBV2
J: TRBJ2-7
CDR3: ASATTRSSYEQY

V: TRBV19
J: TRBJ1-3
CDR3: ASSYRASGNTIY

V: TRBV2
J: TRBJ1-5
CDR3: ASSDRDRVSNQPQH

V: TRBV27
J: TRBJ2-5
CDR3: ASSRRDFQETQY

V: TRBV19
J: TRBJ2-7
CDR3: ASSIGYYYEQY

V: TRBV19
J: TRBJ1-2
CDR3: ASNEIRGGGYT

V: TRBV6-5
J: TRBJ2-2
CDR3: ASSYTGQGPWELF

V: TRBV5-1
J: TRBJ1-6
CDR3: ASRNFAGRGDSPLH

V: TRBV7-9
J: TRBJ2-1
CDR3: ASSARLAHEQF

V: TRBV28
J: TRBJ1-1
CDR3: ASSLPGSNTEAF

V: TRBV19
J: TRBJ2-7
CDR3: ASSIAAGVSYEQY

V: TRBV5-6
J: TRBJ2-3
CDR3: ASSLEFGTSELDTQY

V: TRBV5-8
J: TRBJ1-2
CDR3: ASSLAGADRTHYGYT

V: TRBV14
J: TRBJ1-1
CDR3: ASSQRTGGNTEAF

V: TRBV4-2
J: TRBJ2-7
CDR3: VSSQGTSVNSYEQY

V: TRBV28
J: TRBJ1-1
CDR3: ASSTRLNTEAF

V: TRBV5-1
J: TRBJ1-1
CDR3: ASSIGELTEAF

V: TRBV7-9
J: TRBJ2-1
CDR3: ASSYRVTYNEQF

V: TRBV27
J: TRBJ2-1
CDR3: ASSGVFNNEQF

V: TRBV27
J: TRBJ1-1
CDR3: ASSSRGLNTEAF

V: TRBV6-5
J: TRBJ1-4
CDR3: ASSYSGNNEKLF

V: TRBV10-3
J: TRBJ2-1
CDR3: AISRGSSYNEQF

V: TRBV7-9
J: TRBJ2-2
CDR3: ASSDLGTDPNTGELF

V: TRBV7-8
J: TRBJ2-2
CDR3: ASSLVAGLVATGELF

V: TRBV19
J: TRBJ2-7
CDR3: ASTPQVGEGAEQY